These T cell receptor beta chains were read from a single sample in a study of blood T cell repertoires in COVID-19. Here immunoSEQ multiplex PCR was the method, and the copy in TCRdb shows in-frame clones only, minus some. The sample holds about 120,000 clones, 85% to 90% seen once. The sequencing sample was made of peripheral blood. The receptors were gathered from a woman in her 70s with acute or convalescent COVID-19. Both conserved end residues are part of each CDR3. D genes are given only for firm matches. The size of a clone is reported for some rows only, either as once, few or many, or as a class for expanded clones.

J,D,size,V,DNA,CDR3
TRBJ2-2,.,.,TRBV2,TGTGCCAGCAGTGAATACAGTAGGGAGCTGTTTTTT,CASSEYSRELFF
TRBJ2-1,.,.,TRBV7-9,TGTGCTCGACAGGAGCTTTACAATGAGCAGTTCTTC,CARQELYNEQFF
TRBJ1-2,.,.,TRBV28,TGTGCCAGCAGTGCAGGGGACTATGGCTACACCTTC,CASSAGDYGYTF
TRBJ1-5,.,.,TRBV12-5,TGTGCTAGTGGTTTGGCAGGGACATACTATCAGCCCCAGCATTTT,CASGLAGTYYQPQHF
TRBJ2-7,.,.,TRBV9,TGTGCCAGCAGCGTAGGCCCACTACCTTCCTACGAGCAGTACTTC,CASSVGPLPSYEQYF
TRBJ1-2,TRBD1,few,TRBV28,TGTGCCAGCAGTTTAGGGGGGGACAGGGGTGGCTACACCTTC,CASSLGGDRGGYTF
TRBJ1-1,TRBD1,.,TRBV14,TGTGCCAGCAGCCAAGTCAGGGGGGCTGAAGCTTTCTTT,CASSQVRGAEAFF
TRBJ1-2,.,.,TRBV7-9,TGTGCCAGCAGCCGACCCCGGGGGGCGAACTATGGCTACACCTTC,CASSRPRGANYGYTF
TRBJ1-2,.,.,TRBV28,TGTGCCAGCAGGGGCAATGGCTACACCTTC,CASRGNGYTF
TRBJ1-2,.,.,TRBV19,TGTGCCAGTAGTGAAATCCAGGCTACCTTGGGTGGCTACACCTTC,CASSEIQATLGGYTF
TRBJ1-1,.,.,TRBV28,TGTGCCAGCAGGATACAACCCAACACTGAAGCTTTCTTT,CASRIQPNTEAFF
TRBJ2-3,TRBD1,.,TRBV14,TGTGCCAGCAGCCAACGGACAGGGGGGGATACGCAGTATTTT,CASSQRTGGDTQYF
TRBJ1-2,.,once,TRBV7-2,TGTGCCAGCAGTCCCAGGACAGACCTATTACGCACCTTC,CASSPRTDLLRTF
TRBJ2-5,.,.,TRBV3-1/TRBV3-2,TGTGCCAGCAGCAATCGACAGCCCTATAGGGAGACCCAGTACTTC,CASSNRQPYRETQYF